This is a list of T cell receptor beta chains from one sample in a study of cytomegalovirus exposure and HLA in healthy donors. Some clones are missing from TCRdb's copy, which holds only in-frame ones; the method was immunoSEQ multiplex PCR. Altogether approximately 46,000 clones are present, less than 75% being singletons, with the ten largest covering roughly 6%. Sequencing was done on a sample of PBMCs. The receptors were sampled from a man aged 25 to 40 in good health and CMV-seronegative. Each CDR3 is given with its conserved first and last residue. The D gene is left open where the match is weak. The size entry is marked missing in some rows and otherwise reads once, few, many or a size class.

>TRBJ2-1|-|TRBV27|-
TGTGCCAGCAGTCCCTCTAGCGTCTACAATGAGCAGTTCTTC
CASSPSSVYNEQFF
>TRBJ2-7|-|TRBV6-6|-
TGTGCCAGCAGTTACTCGACAGGAAGCTCCTACGAGCAGTACTTC
CASSYSTGSSYEQYF
>TRBJ2-1|TRBD2|TRBV6-1|few
TGTGCCAGCAGTGAAACAGCGGGAGCCCACAATGAGCAGTTCTTC
CASSETAGAHNEQFF
>TRBJ1-1|TRBD1|TRBV5-6|-
TGTGCCAGCAGCTTCACCGGGACAGGGAGAAACACTGAAGCTTTCTTT
CASSFTGTGRNTEAFF
>TRBJ2-1|TRBD2|TRBV27|-
TGTGCCAGCAGCCCGGGACTAGCGGGAGTTGAGCAGTTCTTC
CASSPGLAGVEQFF
>TRBJ2-7|-|TRBV27|-
TGTGCCAGCAAATCCCCTGAGCAGTACTTC
CASKSPEQYF
>TRBJ1-4|TRBD1|TRBV7-2|-
TGTGCCAGCAGCGACCGGACAGGGGGCATTGAAAAACTGTTTTTT
CASSDRTGGIEKLFF
>TRBJ1-2|TRBD1|TRBV5-1|-
TGCGCCAGCAGCTCCTCCGGACAGGGATCAATCGAAAACTATGGCTACACCTTC
CASSSSGQGSIENYGYTF
>TRBJ1-4|-|TRBV5-8|-
TGTGCCAGCAGCTCTTCCCCAAGGGGGAATGAAAAACTGTTTTTT
CASSSSPRGNEKLFF
>TRBJ1-1|TRBD1|TRBV30|-
TGTGCCTGGAGTGTAGGGGACAGGGTGGTGAACACTGAAGCTTTCTTT
CAWSVGDRVVNTEAFF
>TRBJ2-4|TRBD2|TRBV6-5|-
TGTGCCAGCAGCGAGACTAGCGGGGTAAAAAACATTCAGTACTTC
CASSETSGVKNIQYF
>TRBJ1-1|-|TRBV11-2|-
TGTGCCAGCAGCTTGCGGGGATGGACTGAAGCTTTCTTT
CASSLRGWTEAFF
>TRBJ2-7|TRBD1|TRBV30|-
TGTGCCTGGAGTTCTGAAGACAGGGCGGACGAGCAGTACTTC
CAWSSEDRADEQYF
>TRBJ1-5|TRBD1|TRBV18|-
TGTGCCAGCCCGGGACAGGGCAATCAGCCCCAGCATTTT
CASPGQGNQPQHF
>TRBJ1-3|-|TRBV9|-
TGTGCCAGCAGCCTACCACAGGGCACCATATATTTT
CASSLPQGTIYF
>TRBJ1-2|-|TRBV7-9|-
TGTGCCAGCAGCTTCATGGACACTAACTATGGCTACACCTTC
CASSFMDTNYGYTF
>TRBJ2-1|-|TRBV25-1|few
TGTGCCAGCAGTGAGGGTGGAGGAGGGCCCTACAATGAGCAGTTCTTC
CASSEGGGGPYNEQFF
>TRBJ2-7|-|TRBV6-5|once
TGTGCCAGCAGCCCTGGACAGACCTACGAGCAGTACTTC
CASSPGQTYEQYF
>TRBJ2-1|TRBD1|TRBV27|-
TGTGCCAGCAGTTCCTTGGGGACAGGGAGCAATGAGCAGTTCTTC
CASSSLGTGSNEQFF
>TRBJ1-5|-|TRBV27|-
TGTGCCAGCAGTTTAACGTCATTGAACGTGGCAGTAAATCAGCCCCAGCATTTT
CASSLTSLNVAVNQPQHF
>TRBJ1-1|TRBD1|TRBV10-1|few
TGCGCCACCCGGGACAGGCGGAACACTGAAGCTTTCTTT
CATRDRRNTEAFF
>TRBJ2-7|-|TRBV14|-
TGTGCCAGCAGCCAAGTTTATGGGGGGACCTACGAGCAGTACTTC
CASSQVYGGTYEQYF
>TRBJ1-4|TRBD1|TRBV25-1|-
TGTGCCAGCAGTGAATATCGGACAGGGTTTGAAAAACTGTTTTTT
CASSEYRTGFEKLFF
>TRBJ2-5|TRBD2|TRBV6-5|-
TGTGCCAGCAGCTCTAGCGGGAGCTCACAAGAGACCCAGTACTTC
CASSSSGSSQETQYF
>TRBJ2-3|-|TRBV12-5|-
TGTGCTAGTGGTTTGGTAGGGGTCGGAGATACGCAGTATTTT
CASGLVGVGDTQYF
>TRBJ2-1|-|TRBV5-1|-
TGCGCCAGCAGCTTGCGCGGATCAGCCTCCTACAATGAGCAGTTCTTC
CASSLRGSASYNEQFF
>TRBJ2-2|-|TRBV5-4|-
TGTGCCAGCAGCAAGGGACATTCGAACACCGGGGAGCTGTTTTTT
CASSKGHSNTGELFF
>TRBJ1-6|TRBD1|TRBV6-5|-
TGTGCCAGCAGTTGGGGGACAGGAGAGGGGTATTCACCCCTCCACTTT
CASSWGTGEGYSPLHF
>TRBJ2-6|-|TRBV7-8|-
TGTGCCAGCAGCTCCCGGAGTCTGGGGGCAGGCGGGGCCAACGTCCTGACTTTC
CASSSRSLGAGGANVLTF
>TRBJ2-7|TRBD1|TRBV27|few
TGTGTCAGCAGCGGATACAGGGGGCTGGATACCTACGAGCAGTACTTC
CVSSGYRGLDTYEQYF
>TRBJ1-2|-|TRBV7-2|once
TGTGCCAGCAGCTTAGTCGGGGTCGGTGGCTACACCTTC
CASSLVGVGGYTF
>TRBJ2-3|-|TRBV6-1|-
TGTGCCAGCAGTGAAGTTATGGGGGCCACAGATACGCAGTATTTT
CASSEVMGATDTQYF
>TRBJ1-2|TRBD1|TRBV19|-
TGTGCCAGTAGGGTACAGGGGGCGATTGGAGGCTACACCTTC
CASRVQGAIGGYTF
>TRBJ2-1|-|TRBV10-2|few
TGCGCCAGCGCATCACCGGGTGAGCAGTTCTTC
CASASPGEQFF
>TRBJ2-1|TRBD2|TRBV14|-
TGTGCCAGCAGCCAAAGCGGGAGCTCCTACAATGAGCAGTTCTTC
CASSQSGSSYNEQFF
>TRBJ2-7|TRBD2|TRBV14|-
TGTGCCAGCAGCCAAGATGGTGGGCGGGGGTTCTACGAGCAGTACTTC
CASSQDGGRGFYEQYF
>TRBJ1-2|TRBD1|TRBV6-6|few
TGTGCCAGCAGTTACGGGACAGGGGGAGGCTACACCTTC
CASSYGTGGGYTF